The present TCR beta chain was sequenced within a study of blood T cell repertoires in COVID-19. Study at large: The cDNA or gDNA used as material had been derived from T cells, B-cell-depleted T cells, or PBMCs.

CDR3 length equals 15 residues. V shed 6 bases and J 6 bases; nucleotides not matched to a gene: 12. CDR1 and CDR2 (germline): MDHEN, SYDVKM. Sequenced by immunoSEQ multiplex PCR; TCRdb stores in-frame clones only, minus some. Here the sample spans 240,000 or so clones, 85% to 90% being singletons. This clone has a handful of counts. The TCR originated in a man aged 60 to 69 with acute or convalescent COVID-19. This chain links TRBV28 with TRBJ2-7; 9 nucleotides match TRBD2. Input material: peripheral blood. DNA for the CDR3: TGTGCCAGCAGAGGGCTAGCGGGAAGTAAACTCGAGCAGTACTTC. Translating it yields CASRGLAGSKLEQYF.